The source of this TCR beta chain is a study of OX40 agonist ivuxolimab in advanced cancers. About the research overall: With ivuxolimab, an agonistic anti-OX40 (CD134) antibody, patients were treated. Six ivuxolimab dose levels, 0.01 to 10 mg/kg, were given intravenously every 2 weeks.

The assay was immunoSEQ multiplex PCR, and TCRdb's table has in-frame clones only and misses some. This sample yields around 80,000 clones, of which under 90% are seen a single time; around 0.44% belongs to the top ten. Regarding this clone: Antigen unknown.

Notes on the study in general: Averaging showed that CD8+ T cells had more expanded clones than CD4+ did. At doses 0.1 to 3.0 mg/kg, CD4+ and CD8+ clones expanded.

This CDR3 is built from 14 residues. V lost 2 bases and J lost 4, with 12 bases in between. Germline CDR1 is MNHEY and CDR2 is SMNVEV (reference sequence). The material sequenced was CD4+ or CD8+ T cells sorted from blood, taken in a trial of the OX40 agonist ivuxolimab. The chain has TRBV27 and TRBJ2-7; TRBD2 might be the D (6 bases). This TCR was sampled from an adult with an advanced solid tumor such as melanoma, head and neck, liver or kidney cancer. The chain's CDR3 is CASSLKRAGYEQYF. CDR3 DNA sequence: TGTGCCAGCAGTTTAAAGCGGGCGGGTTACGAGCAGTACTTC.